This entry concerns a single T cell receptor beta chain. Profiling relied on immunoSEQ multiplex PCR, and the TCRdb table lists in-frame clones only, not all of them. The data hold under 200,000 clones, with 87% observed a single time. This sample stems from a study of blood T cell repertoires in COVID-19. About the study: Italy, Spain and the United States were the sources of the convalescent and acute COVID-19 samples. T cells, B-cell-depleted T cells, or PBMCs provided the cDNA or gDNA that served as material.

Germline V gene data show CDR1 as SGHDT and CDR2 as YYEEEE. With 3 bases clipped from V and 6 bases from J, the junction kept 11 bases outside the gene matches. The CDR3 covers 16 residues. The V and J genes are TRBV5-6 and TRBJ2-1; 8 bases agree with TRBD1. This receptor was obtained from a man aged 55 to 70 with active or convalescent COVID-19. The sample was peripheral blood. DNA of the CDR3: TGTGCCAGCAGCTGGGCAGGGGGCGGCGAACTCAATGAGCAGTTCTTC. It translates to CASSWAGGGELNEQFF. Looking up the rest from reference TRBV5-6 and TRBJ2-1 gives the full variable domain: DAGVTQSPTHLIKTRGQQVTLRCSPKSGHDTVSWYQQALGQGPQFIFQYYEEEERQRGNFPDRFSGHQFPNYSSELNVNALLLGDSALYLCASSWAGGGELNEQFFGPGTRLTVL.